The T cell receptor (beta chain) described here comes from a study of blood T cell repertoires in COVID-19. Background on the study: Donors in the United States, Italy and Spain gave samples during acute or convalescent COVID-19. Sample material is recorded as cDNA or gDNA derived from T cells, B-cell-depleted T cells, or PBMCs.

Germline V gene lookup returns CDR1 MNHEY and CDR2 SMNVEV (reference sequence). CDR3 size: 14 residues. V was clipped by 5 bases and J by 1 base, with 11 bases between them. Methods used by the authors: Counts of nucleated cells, estimated from reference gene primer amplification, were obtained. Only in-frame clones appear in the TCRdb table, and some are missing; sequencing was by immunoSEQ multiplex PCR. V and J calls and clone size follow that table, whereas D and trimming were derived from the DNA. The sample records about 250,000 clones, approximately 88% being singletons. The chain employs TRBV27 and TRBJ1-1; D gene ambiguous. Sequences were obtained from peripheral blood. The receptor was isolated from a woman in her twenties or thirties with acute or convalescent COVID-19. In DNA, the CDR3 is TGTGCCAGCAGTATTAGTCCCCGGAACACTGAAGCTTTCTTT. This gives the protein CASSISPRNTEAFF.